Each of the 13 T cell receptor beta chains below was sequenced from the same sample in a study of OX40 agonist ivuxolimab in advanced cancers. Here immunoSEQ multiplex PCR was the method, and the copy in TCRdb shows in-frame clones only, minus some. The data contain fewer than 80,000 clones, roughly nine tenths of them singletons. The input for sequencing was CD4+ or CD8+ T cells sorted from blood, taken in a trial of the OX40 agonist ivuxolimab. The origin of the receptors is an adult with an advanced solid tumor such as melanoma, head and neck, liver or kidney cancer.

The V and J genes are TRBV27 and TRBJ2-2; the match to TRBD1 covers 8 bases. The CDR3 length is 15 residues. V was clipped by 2 bases and J by 6 bases; unmatched bases: 5. Germline V gene lookup returns CDR1 MNHEY and CDR2 SMNVEV (reference sequence). CDR3 DNA: TGTGCCAGCAGTTTACCAGGGGGCTTCGCCGGGGAGCTGTTTTTT. Protein sequence: CASSLPGGFAGELFF.

This chain joins TRBV7-2 and TRBJ2-4; D gene unclear. V lost 5 bases and J 1 base, leaving 18 bases between the germline ends. CDR3 length equals 17 residues. CDR1 is SGHTA, CDR2 FQGNSA, per germline. The CDR3, as DNA: TGTGCCAGCAGCCATCGAGGCGGAAAAGGGGCCAAAAACATTCAGTACTTC. Its protein product is CASSHRGGKGAKNIQYF.

The chain has TRBV15 and TRBJ2-7; D remains ambiguous. The V gene lost 1 base and the J gene lost 3 bases, with 7 bases spanning the gap. The germline CDR1 and CDR2 sequences are LNHNV and YYDKDF (reference sequence). CDR3 length equals 13 residues. The CDR3 DNA follows: TGTGCCACCAGCAGAGGTAGGAACTACGAGCAGTACTTC. This gives the protein CATSRGRNYEQYF.

V usage is TRBV7-9 and J usage is TRBJ2-3; 7 bases match TRBD2. Germline trimming cut 4 bases from V and 6 bases from J; bases unmatched to any gene: 13. Per germline, CDR1 SEHNR and CDR2 FQNEAQ (reference sequence). The CDR3 consists of 16 residues. CDR3 protein: CASSSTIAGRSDTQYF. In DNA form, the CDR3 reads TGTGCCAGCAGCTCTACGATAGCGGGCAGGTCGGATACGCAGTATTTT.

The chain couples TRBV2 to TRBJ1-1; no clear D gene. V was cut by 6 bases and J by 5 bases, with 13 bases left in between. This CDR3 has 13 amino acids. Germline V gives CDR1 SNHLY, CDR2 FYNNEI. CDR3 nucleotides: TGTGCCAGCAGATTTTCCAGTAGAACTGAAGCTTTCTTT. It is translated as CASRFSSRTEAFF. The full variable domain, with the rest looked up from reference TRBV2 and TRBJ1-1, is EPEVTQTPSHQVTQMGQEVILRCVPISNHLYFYWYRQILGQKVEFLVSFYNNEISEKSEIFDDQFSVERPDGSNFTLKIRSTKLEDSAMYFCASRFSSRTEAFFGQGTRLTVV.

The V and J genes are TRBV19 and TRBJ2-2, with D possibly called TRBD1 or TRBD2 (5 bases each). Trimming took 7 bases from V and 0 from J, leaving 18 bases between them. Germline V gene data show CDR1 as LNHDA and CDR2 as SQIVND (reference sequence). This CDR3 is built from 17 residues. The CDR3 region is CASISLSGGTNTGELFF. The DNA of the CDR3 is TGTGCCAGTATCTCATTGTCTGGGGGTACGAACACCGGGGAGCTGTTTTTT.

Here the CDR3 DNA reads TGCGCCAGCAGCTCACAGAACAGAAATGAGCAGTTCTTC. The encoded protein is CASSSQNRNEQFF. This chain connects TRBV5-1 to TRBJ2-1; the D is unclear. With 3 bases removed from V and 7 bases from J, the gap between germline ends came to 11 bases. In germline, CDR1 is SGHRS, CDR2 YFSETQ. There are 13 residues in the CDR3.

This chain connects TRBV11-2 to TRBJ2-7, with D possibly TRBD2 on 7 matching bases. Germline-derived CDR1 and CDR2 are SGHAT and FQNNGV. CDR3 length equals 15 residues. Trimming cost V 5 bases and J 6 bases, with 20 bases left between them. CDR3: CASSQEGRGRGEQYF. The CDR3 region has the DNA TGTGCCAGCAGCCAAGAGGGGAGGGGGAGGGGCGAGCAGTACTTC.

This clone was counted between two and nine times. V usage is TRBV29-1 and J usage is TRBJ1-1; TRBD1 aligns across 7 bases. This CDR3 comprises 14 residues. Germline V CDR1 and CDR2: SQVTM, ANQGSEA. V gave up 5 bases and J gave up 0 bases; unmatched junction bases: 6. CDR3 sequence (DNA): TGCAGCGTTCGGCAGGGGGTGATGAACACTGAAGCTTTCTTT. Its translation is CSVRQGVMNTEAFF.

The gene calls are TRBV30 and TRBJ1-3, with unresolved D. The CDR3 length is 15 residues. Germline lookup yields CDR1 GTSNPN and CDR2 SVGIG (reference sequence). V lost 0 bases and J 4 bases, leaving 13 bases between the germline ends. The CDR3 DNA follows: TGTGCCTGGAGTGTACGGTCGAGAACCGGAAACACCATATATTTT. Translating it yields CAWSVRSRTGNTIYF.

This rearrangement joins TRBV27 to TRBJ2-1, with TRBD2 identical over 9 bases. CDR3 size: 15 residues. The germline gives CDR1 MNHEY, CDR2 SMNVEV (reference sequence). Trimming at V came to 3 bases and at J to 6 bases, leaving 6 bases not matched to a gene. CDR3 sequence (DNA): TGTGCCAGCAGTTTCGTTAGCGGGGGCTTCAATGAGCAGTTCTTC. Translating it yields CASSFVSGGFNEQFF.

V usage is TRBV27 and J usage is TRBJ1-1, with D unresolved. Trimming pared 6 bases from V and 3 bases from J, leaving 5 bases between. Germline assignment: CDR1 MNHEY and CDR2 SMNVEV (reference sequence). The CDR3 extends over 11 amino acids. CDR3 region: CASRGYTEAFF. CDR3 DNA sequence: TGTGCCAGCAGGGGGTACACTGAAGCTTTCTTT.

The chain carries TRBV18 and TRBJ2-3, with D possibly matching TRBD1 (6 bases). The CDR3 is 14 amino acids. Germline V gene sequence: CDR1 KGHSH, CDR2 LQKENI. V was clipped by 4 bases and J by 0 bases, with 8 bases between them. This CDR3 reads CASSQGQSTDTQYF. DNA for the CDR3: TGTGCCAGCTCACAGGGACAAAGCACAGATACGCAGTATTTT. The whole variable domain, filled in from reference TRBV18 and TRBJ2-3, reads NAGVMQNPRHLVRRRGQEARLRCSPMKGHSHVYWYRQLPEEGLKFMVYLQKENIIDESGMPKERFSAEFPKEGPSILRIQQVVRGDSAAYFCASSQGQSTDTQYFGPGTRLTVL.